This entry lists 32 T cell receptor beta chains sequenced from one sample in a study of blood T cell repertoires in COVID-19. Method: immunoSEQ multiplex PCR; TCRdb's copy keeps in-frame clones and lacks some. This sample has fewer than 500,000 clones, with around 87% found just once. The material sequenced was PBMCs or T cells enriched from blood (not recorded which). The receptor source for this set is a woman in her thirties with acute COVID-19.

A few counts support this clone. J is TRBJ2-5 and V is TRBV5-4; D perhaps matches TRBD1 (7 bases). The germline gives CDR1 SGHNT, CDR2 YYREEE (reference sequence). This CDR3 has 14 amino acids. Deletions cut 3 bases from V and 2 bases from J, with 11 bases between. CDR3 loop: CASSSGGTQETQYF. The CDR3, as DNA: TGTGCCAGCAGCTCAGGGGGGACACAAGAGACCCAGTACTTC.

This clone showed up just a few times. This chain uses TRBV4-1 with TRBJ1-5, with D possibly matching TRBD1 (6 bases). The CDR3 covers 17 residues. Germline CDR1 and CDR2: MGHRA and YSYEKL. Between the trimmed V and J ends, which lost 2 bases and 1 base, there was a span of 15 bases. For the CDR3, the DNA is TGCGCCAGCAGCCAATATCCCACAGGGATGAGCAATCAGCCCCAGCATTTT. Its protein is CASSQYPTGMSNQPQHF.

This clone has a single count. The chain's CDR3 is CASSPQDTVNEKLFF. CDR3 bases: TGCGCCAGCAGCCCCCAGGACACCGTTAATGAAAAACTGTTTTTT. The chain is built from TRBV5-1 and TRBJ1-4; D may be TRBD1 (5 bases). The CDR3 length is 15 residues. Trimming cost V 4 bases and J 4 bases, with 14 bases left between them. Germline V gene lookup returns CDR1 SGHRS and CDR2 YFSETQ.

This sequence joins TRBV27 and TRBJ2-6; D is uncertain. Germline CDR1 and CDR2: MNHEY and SMNVEV (reference sequence). The CDR3 is 15 residues long. V lost 5 bases and J 0 bases, leaving 8 bases between the germline ends. CDR3 sequence (DNA): TGTGCCAGCAGTCCCCTCGGCTCTGGGGCCAACGTCCTGACTTTC. It specifies CASSPLGSGANVLTF.

This chain connects TRBV25-1 to TRBJ1-1; 7 bases agree with TRBD1. Germline values: CDR1 MGHDK, CDR2 SYGVNS. V trimming: 8 bases; J trimming: 0 bases; junction bases outside the gene matches: 3. The CDR3 consists of 13 residues. The CDR3 sequence is CASVDRVNTEAFF. The CDR3 DNA follows: TGTGCCAGCGTAGACAGGGTGAACACTGAAGCTTTCTTT.

This sequence joins TRBV6-5 and TRBJ1-1; D might be TRBD1 (6 bases). CDR1 and CDR2 from the germline V gene are MNHEY and SVGAGI. This CDR3 has 15 amino acids. Trimming took 5 bases from V and 2 from J, leaving 15 bases between them. The CDR3 protein is CASSPQGLSNTEAFF. CDR3 nucleotide sequence: TGTGCCAGCAGTCCTCAGGGGTTATCAAACACTGAAGCTTTCTTT.

The rearrangement links TRBV27 to TRBJ1-2; D might be TRBD1 (5 bases). Germline loops: CDR1 MNHEY, CDR2 SMNVEV (reference sequence). The V and J ends lost 8 bases and 4 bases respectively, with 23 bases between them. The CDR3 runs 16 residues. The CDR3 spells CASRRQSSAGPYGYTF. CDR3 DNA sequence: TGTGCCAGCCGCCGTCAAAGCTCTGCGGGGCCCTATGGCTACACCTTC.

This chain connects TRBV18 to TRBJ2-7, with 11 bases lining up with TRBD2. Trimming took 5 bases from V and 6 from J; bases not matched to a gene: 9. The CDR3 has 15 residues. Germline values: CDR1 KGHSH, CDR2 LQKENI. DNA for the CDR3: TGTGCCAGCTCATCCCTAGCGGGGGGTTTAGCCGAGCAGTACTTC. Amino acids: CASSSLAGGLAEQYF.

This chain joins TRBV19 and TRBJ1-2; maybe TRBD1 (6 bases). This CDR3 spans 12 amino acids. Per the germline V gene, CDR1 is LNHDA and CDR2 is SQIVND (reference sequence). V was clipped by 9 bases and J by 7 bases, with 15 bases between them. This chain's CDR3 is CASGPRGRGYTF. In DNA form, the CDR3 reads TGTGCCAGCGGCCCCAGGGGACGTGGCTACACCTTC.

V gene TRBV5-6 combines with J gene TRBJ2-5, with D hard to call. This CDR3 spans 14 amino acids. Germline V lookup: CDR1 SGHDT, CDR2 YYEEEE. V gave up 0 bases and J gave up 7 bases, with 13 bases separating them. CDR3 amino acids: CASSLGVGGVTQYF. CDR3 nucleotide sequence: TGTGCCAGCAGCTTGGGAGTTGGCGGAGTGACCCAGTACTTC.

The chain recombines TRBV10-2 with TRBJ1-5, with D tentatively TRBD1 (6 bases). The CDR3 totals 14 residues. The germline V gene encodes CDR1 WSHSY and CDR2 SAAADI. V lost 5 bases and J 4 bases, leaving 12 bases between the germline ends. The CDR3 DNA sequence: TGCGCCAGCAGTCTGGACAGCCTGAATCAGCCCCAGCATTTT. The encoded protein is CASSLDSLNQPQHF.

The chain combines TRBV19 with TRBJ2-1; a weak D match, TRBD2 (5 bases). The CDR3 has 13 residues. Trimming shortened V by 6 bases and J by 7 bases, and 13 bases separated the two germline ends. CDR1 LNHDA and CDR2 SQIVND come from the germline V gene (reference sequence). CDR3 DNA sequence: TGTGCCAGTAGCCAGCTAGCAACAAATGAGCAGTTCTTC. Residues: CASSQLATNEQFF.

In its sample, this clone was seen a few times. This chain uses TRBV7-3 with TRBJ2-1; TRBD2 agrees at 10 bases. CDR1 SGHTA and CDR2 FQGTGA come from the germline V gene. After removal of 5 bases from V and 8 bases from J, the junction contained 12 bases not matched to a gene. The CDR3 loop spans 16 amino acids. The CDR3 nucleotides are TGTGCCAGCAGCCCCACTTTAGCGGGGGGCCACGATGAGCAGTTCTTC. Residues: CASSPTLAGGHDEQFF.

V gene TRBV9 combines with J gene TRBJ2-1; TRBD2 matches at 10 bases. The V segment lost 4 bases and the J segment 8 bases; nucleotides outside the gene matches: 12. The CDR3 consists of 16 residues. CDR1 and CDR2 from the germline V gene are SGDLS and YYNGEE. The CDR3 spells CASSSRAERGGYEQFF. The CDR3 DNA follows: TGTGCCAGCAGCTCCCGAGCGGAGCGGGGGGGATATGAGCAGTTCTTC.

The chain combines TRBV5-1 with TRBJ1-1, with D hard to call. V lost 1 base, J lost 0 bases, and 10 bases lay in between. Per germline, CDR1 SGHRS and CDR2 YFSETQ. This CDR3 spans 15 amino acids. The DNA for the CDR3 is TGCGCCAGCAGCTTGTTGGAGGGCATGAACACTGAAGCTTTCTTT. Protein: CASSLLEGMNTEAFF.

CDR3 sequence: CASRQGLDSPLHF. In DNA, the CDR3 is TGTGCCAGCAGACAGGGGTTAGATTCACCCCTCCACTTT. The chain links TRBV12-3 or TRBV12-4 to TRBJ1-6, with 7 positions matching TRBD1. V was pared by 6 bases and J by 8 bases, with 4 bases of the junction left unmatched. The CDR3 runs 13 residues.

The chain uses TRBV18 and TRBJ1-2, with 9 bases fitting TRBD1. Germline V lookup: CDR1 KGHSH, CDR2 LQKENI. The CDR3 consists of 15 residues. The trim removed 3 bases at V and 0 bases at J, leaving 2 bases unmatched. The CDR3 coding sequence is TGTGCCAGCTCACCGGGGACAGGGACTAACTATGGCTACACCTTC. This translates into CASSPGTGTNYGYTF.

The rearrangement joins TRBV25-1 to TRBJ2-3, with D maybe TRBD2 (7 bases). The CDR3 has 15 amino acids. The germline V and J ends were trimmed by 4 bases and 6 bases, with 17 bases remaining between them. The germline CDR1 and CDR2 sequences are MGHDK and SYGVNS. The CDR3 nucleotides read TGTGCCAGCAGTGTGGGGGGGGGCCTAGGGGATACGCAGTATTTT. Its protein is CASSVGGGLGDTQYF.

The chain joins TRBV10-3 to TRBJ2-6; TRBD1 agrees at 9 bases. Germline-derived CDR1 and CDR2 are ENHRY and SYGVKD. The CDR3 spans 19 residues. Trimming removed 2 bases from V and 2 bases from J; junction bases left unmatched: 10. The CDR3 nucleotides read TGTGCCATCAGTGAGCCCCTGGGGACAGGGAGTACTGGGGCCAACGTCCTGACTTTC. This sequence encodes CAISEPLGTGSTGANVLTF.

J is TRBJ2-1 and V is TRBV25-1; possible D gene TRBD2, 5 bases. The ends were cut back, 6 bases at V and 9 bases at J, with 9 bases in the middle. The CDR3 is made up of 11 amino acids. Germline values: CDR1 MGHDK, CDR2 SYGVNS. The CDR3 sequence: CASREETEQFF. The CDR3 nucleotides read TGTGCCAGCAGGGAGGAAACTGAGCAGTTCTTC.

The chain recombines TRBV30 with TRBJ1-2; 9 nucleotides line up with TRBD1. After removal of 5 bases from V and 1 base from J, the junction contained 14 bases not matched to a gene. The CDR3 loop spans 17 amino acids. Germline-derived CDR1 and CDR2 are GTSNPN and SVGIG (reference sequence). The CDR3 loop reads CAWGPRDRDRFNYGYTF. Written as DNA, the CDR3 is TGTGCCTGGGGTCCCCGGGACAGGGACCGATTTAACTATGGCTACACCTTC.

V usage is TRBV4-1 and J usage is TRBJ2-3; TRBD1 matches at 7 bases. Germline V gives CDR1 MGHRA, CDR2 YSYEKL. CDR3 size: 12 residues. Trimming at V came to 6 bases and at J to 10 bases, leaving 7 bases not matched to a gene. DNA of the CDR3: TGCGCCAGCAGTCCACCGGGACAGTCGCAGTATTTT. This gives the protein CASSPPGQSQYF.

The chain has TRBV5-6 and TRBJ1-6, with 8 bases that match TRBD1. The V gene's germline CDR1 is SGHDT and CDR2 YYEEEE. The J segment lost 7 bases and the V segment lost 4 bases, leaving 7 bases of the junction unmatched. The CDR3 runs 15 residues. The CDR3 DNA follows: TGTGCCAGCAGCACTTGGACAGGGACGAATTCACCCCTCCACTTT. Amino acids: CASSTWTGTNSPLHF.

This clone was detected only a few times. J is TRBJ2-1 and V is TRBV7-9; weak D call: TRBD1 (6 bases). V was pared by 0 bases and J by 5 bases, with 20 bases between. The CDR3 is made up of 18 amino acids. CDR1 SEHNR and CDR2 FQNEAQ come from the germline V gene (reference sequence). The CDR3 spells CASSLAERGTEADNEQFF. CDR3 nucleotide sequence: TGTGCCAGCAGCTTAGCGGAGAGGGGGACGGAGGCGGACAATGAGCAGTTCTTC. Combining the CDR3 with reference TRBV7-9 and TRBJ2-1 gives the whole variable domain DTGVSQNPRHKITKRGQNVTFRCDPISEHNRLYWYRQTLGQGPEFLTYFQNEAQLEKSRLLSDRFSAERPKGSFSTLEIQRTEQGDSAMYLCASSLAERGTEADNEQFFGPGTRLTVL.

CDR3 nucleotides: TGTGCCAGCAGGCATACAAAAGACACTGAAGCTTTCTTT. Translating it yields CASRHTKDTEAFF. This chain links TRBV6-4 with TRBJ1-1; D uncertain. CDR1 is MRHNA and CDR2 is SNTAGT in the germline V gene. The CDR3 sequence is 13 residues long. V lost 6 bases to trimming and J lost 3 bases, with 11 bases between them.

This clone was picked up a small number of times. CDR3 nucleotides: TGCGCCAGCAGCCAATGGGGACAGGGTGGGGATGAGCAGTTCTTC. This codes for CASSQWGQGGDEQFF. The chain carries TRBV4-1 and TRBJ2-1; 9 bases fit TRBD1. The CDR3 runs 15 residues. Looked up from germline, CDR1 is MGHRA and CDR2 is YSYEKL. With 2 bases clipped from V and 8 bases from J, the junction kept 7 bases outside the gene matches.

This sequence joins TRBV20-1 and TRBJ2-1; 9 positions agree with TRBD2. The germline CDR1 and CDR2 sequences are DFQATT and SNEGSKA (reference sequence). V lost 3 bases to trimming and J lost 2 bases; unmatched junction nucleotides: 5. The CDR3 contains 15 residues. CDR3 amino acids: CSASHQRGAYNEQFF. CDR3 bases: TGCAGTGCTAGTCACCAGCGGGGGGCCTACAATGAGCAGTTCTTC.

This rearrangement joins TRBV5-1 to TRBJ1-1; the match to TRBD1 covers 7 bases. Germline-derived CDR1 and CDR2 are SGHRS and YFSETQ. CDR3 length equals 16 residues. With V trimmed by 0 bases and J by 0 bases, 5 bases remained unmatched. Written as DNA, the CDR3 is TGCGCCAGCAGCTTGGTGGGACAGATCATGAACACTGAAGCTTTCTTT. Its protein is CASSLVGQIMNTEAFF.

The rearrangement joins TRBV9 to TRBJ1-3, with D tentatively TRBD1 (6 bases). Germline values: CDR1 SGDLS, CDR2 YYNGEE. There are 18 residues in the CDR3. Trimming removed 2 bases from V and 1 base from J, with 19 bases in between. The chain's CDR3 is CASSVHGGGPRSGNTIYF. The CDR3 DNA sequence: TGTGCCAGCAGCGTTCATGGGGGGGGGCCCCGTTCTGGAAACACCATATATTTT.

This clone was picked up one time. The genes are TRBV7-3 and TRBJ2-6, with 9 bases identical to TRBD2. V lost 4 bases, J lost 3 bases, and 13 bases stayed unmatched. Per germline, CDR1 SGHTA and CDR2 FQGTGA. The CDR3 is 19 amino acids. CDR3 protein: CASSSFSGGLIGGANVLTF. The DNA for the CDR3 is TGTGCCAGCAGCTCTTTTAGCGGGGGACTAATAGGTGGGGCCAACGTCCTGACTTTC.

This clone was detected once. This sequence joins TRBV9 and TRBJ1-1; 11 bases match TRBD1. V dropped 3 bases and J dropped 5; count of bases not matched to a gene: 6. CDR1 is SGDLS, CDR2 YYNGEE, per germline. The CDR3 is made up of 15 amino acids. The CDR3, as DNA: TGTGCCAGCAGCGCAAGGACAGGGGGCGTGACTGAAGCTTTCTTT. Its translation: CASSARTGGVTEAFF. Full variable domain (remainder filled in from reference TRBV9 and TRBJ1-1): DSGVTQTPKHLITATGQRVTLRCSPRSGDLSVYWYQQSLDQGLQFLIQYYNGEERAKGNILERFSAQQFPDLHSELNLSSLELGDSALYFCASSARTGGVTEAFFGQGTRLTVV.

The chain carries TRBV2 and TRBJ1-1; no clear D gene. The germline V gene has CDR1 SNHLY and CDR2 FYNNEI. V was pared by 3 bases and J by 4 bases, with 12 bases between. This CDR3 region has 14 residues. CDR3 in amino acids: CASSDLLGGTEAFF. CDR3 bases: TGTGCCAGCAGTGATTTATTGGGAGGCACTGAAGCTTTCTTT. The entire variable domain, with the rest obtained from reference TRBV2 and TRBJ1-1, is as follows: EPEVTQTPSHQVTQMGQEVILRCVPISNHLYFYWYRQILGQKVEFLVSFYNNEISEKSEIFDDQFSVERPDGSNFTLKIRSTKLEDSAMYFCASSDLLGGTEAFFGQGTRLTVV.